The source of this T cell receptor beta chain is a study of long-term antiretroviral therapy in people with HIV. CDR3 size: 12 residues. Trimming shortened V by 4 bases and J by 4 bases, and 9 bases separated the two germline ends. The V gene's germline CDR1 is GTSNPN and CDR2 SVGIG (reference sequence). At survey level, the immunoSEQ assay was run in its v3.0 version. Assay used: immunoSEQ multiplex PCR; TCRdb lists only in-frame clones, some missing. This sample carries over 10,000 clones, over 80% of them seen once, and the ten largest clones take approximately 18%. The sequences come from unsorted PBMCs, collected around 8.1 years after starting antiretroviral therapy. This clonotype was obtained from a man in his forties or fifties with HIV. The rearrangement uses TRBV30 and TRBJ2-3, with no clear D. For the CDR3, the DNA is TGTGCCTGGATGGTGCCACCAGATACGCAGTATTTT. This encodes CAWMVPPDTQYF.